This T cell receptor (beta chain) appears in the sequencing data of a study of cytomegalovirus exposure and HLA in healthy donors. The length of the CDR3 is 14 residues. In germline, CDR1 is MNHEY, CDR2 SMNVEV (reference sequence). V shed 0 bases and J shed 6 bases, with 12 bases lying between them. This PCR relied on a set of 60 Vbeta primers and 13 Jbeta primers. TCRdb's table, derived via immunoSEQ multiplex PCR, lists solely in-frame clones and lacks some. The sample holds approximately 110,000 clones; 78% are singletons and the top ten take roughly 1.2%. This rearrangement joins TRBV27 to TRBJ2-7, with D tentatively TRBD2 (5 bases). Source material: PBMCs. The source is a man younger than 45 in good health and CMV-seronegative. The CDR3, as DNA: TGTGCCAGCAGTTTATCGACGTCCAGCGGCGAGCAGTACTTC. This encodes CASSLSTSSGEQYF.